This TCR beta chain was sequenced in a study of blood T cell repertoires in COVID-19. Study-level information: Whether acute or convalescent, the COVID-19 samples came from the United States, Italy and Spain. PBMCs, B-cell-depleted T cells, or T cells were the source of the cDNA or gDNA that made up the material.

There are a few counts of this clone. Assignment of participants to cohorts was predicated upon participant-reported clinical history. The assay was immunoSEQ multiplex PCR, and TCRdb's table has in-frame clones only and misses some. The sample includes about 280,000 clones, approximately 90% of them seen just once. The receptor's source is a woman in her sixties or seventies in a cohort exposed to, infected with or recovered from COVID-19 (not recorded which). What was sequenced was PBMCs or T cells enriched from blood (not recorded which).

The chain's CDR3 is CASSQSLTGGRDNQPQHF. The CDR3 bases are TGTGCCAGCAGCCAATCCCTTACAGGGGGACGGGACAATCAGCCCCAGCATTTT. The rearrangement links TRBV4-2 to TRBJ1-5, with TRBD1 matching over 8 bases. The CDR3 has 18 amino acids. Trimming took 2 bases from V and 3 from J; bases not matched to a gene: 12. The V gene's germline CDR1 is LGHNA and CDR2 YNFKEQ.